This T cell receptor (beta chain) comes out of a study of T cells after posttransplantation cyclophosphamide (dated by TCRdb to 2016 to 2018). For the wider study: The study tracked T cell repertoire reconstitution by TRB sequencing after myeloablative bone marrow transplantation using posttransplantation cyclophosphamide as GVHD prophylaxis. Samples from fewer than 40 PTCy-treated patients and under 20 related bone marrow donors of those patients were subjected to antigen receptor sequencing. Blood from all 30 or so PTCy patients who had 1-year posttransplant specimens underwent TRB sequencing. In 3 patients, TRB sequencing was also performed on up to roughly 3 more blood samples taken 2 to 5.2 years after transplant, and in 4 patients, pretransplant blood was also TRB-sequenced. Because TRA and TRB clonality were tightly correlated in fewer than ten samples, subsequent TCR analyses were focused on TRB only. Public TRB sequences were checked against a database of over 3,000 sequences associated with responses to pathogens, tumor antigens, self-antigens and alloantigens.

Overall study results and their limits: The TRB repertoires of T cells infiltrating skin or GI tract showed only limited overlap with the TRB repertoires of T cells in blood. At 1-2 months, donor-recipient similarity was low but rose over the first year, and the later blood repertoires were often dominated by donor CD8+ memory clones. Across the roughly 48 patients, TRB clonality was highly associated with recipient CMV seropositivity and CMV reactivation, and diversity with PTCy was similar to that in the CNI/methotrexate controls.

The CDR3 runs 14 residues from the cysteine to the phenylalanine. Of the read, only the CDR3 DNA is kept; its 42 bases are in frame from base 1. CDR1 and CDR2, per the germline V gene, are ENHRY and SYGVKD. This clone was observed a handful of times. Its antigen is not yet known. Base qualities are missing; no much larger clone stands one base away. TRB sequencing was run on genomic DNA with either the immunoSEQ assay at survey resolution or the hsTCRB kit. The original methods were these. The immunoSEQ software handled initial read processing, and the LymphoSeq R package was used for repertoire analyses. Clonality was computed as 1 minus normalized Shannon entropy, and a Gini coefficient was also calculated for each TRB dataset. Phenotypes of unsorted samples were inferred by mapping TRB sequences from sorted subsets of the recipient or donor onto the same recipient's unsorted samples. The clones in this table, taken by TCRdb from immuneACCESS, are in-frame only. Not every clone is retained; where verified, under half of the shortfall comes from an unresolved V gene, and the cause of the rest is unknown. V, J and clone size reflect that table, while D and trimming were determined from the DNA. The table shows some 8,800 clones here, with no singletons. The top ten clones comprise about 3.6% of the sample.

The treatment or condition label on this specimen signifies: high-dose cyclophosphamide on days +3 and +4 as single-agent GVHD prophylaxis. PTCy patients received busulfan and fludarabine conditioning, a related or unrelated marrow graft, and cyclophosphamide on days +3 and +4. PTCy-treated patients were drawn from a prospective multi-institutional clinical trial. Peripheral blood and bone marrow mononuclear cells were isolated by Ficoll-Hypaque density centrifugation and cryopreserved. This TCR was recovered from a male patient aged 50 to 59 who received an allogeneic stem cell transplant from a related donor and was CMV-positive. Donor T cells from the graft may be present among the T cells after a transplant. This specimen was PBMCs, taken approximately 330 days after allogeneic stem cell transplant with posttransplant cyclophosphamide. This sequence uses TRBV10-3 and TRBJ2-5, with a tentative D gene TRBD2 over 6 matching bases. The J call may be incorrect, as the DNA end agrees better with TRBJ2-7. This receptor carries the CDR3 CAISGSGNSYEQYF. The DNA sequence reads TGTGCCATCAGTGGTAGCGGAAACTCCTACGAGCAGTACTTC.